The clone carrying this TCR beta chain was seen many times. This CDR3 is built from 14 residues. V shed 8 bases and J shed 4 bases, with 17 bases lying between them. Germline V gene lookup returns CDR1 SEHNR and CDR2 FQNEAQ (reference sequence). These data are taken from a study of T cells in Graves' hyperthyroidism and ophthalmopathy. Patients affected by ophthalmopathy presented a Clinical Activity Score of at least 3, a NOSPECS grade of at least 4, and disease duration below 3 months. The TCR beta CDR3 regions underwent amplification using RNA transcripts as the source. RT-PCR in the first round (using the HTBI primer set) targeted the TCR CDR3. MiXCR, run by TCRdb on the multiplex PCR reads, gives a single entry per CDR3 protein. The sample records hundreds of thousands of distinct CDR3 sequences, about a sixth being singletons.

The sequenced material came from blood. The J gene is TRBJ1-1, the V gene TRBV7-9; D is perhaps TRBD1 (6 bases). This TCR was recovered from a woman in her late teens or twenties with Graves' ophthalmopathy. CDR3 coding DNA: TGTGCCAGCCCCCCACAGGGAGGGAGCACTGAAGCTTTCTTT. This sequence encodes CASPPQGGSTEAFF. Based on the CDR3 plus reference TRBV7-9 and TRBJ1-1, the full variable domain is DTGVSQNPRHKITKRGQNVTFRCDPISEHNRLYWYRQTLGQGPEFLTYFQNEAQLEKSRLLSDRFSAERPKGSFSTLEIQRTEQGDSAMYLCASPPQGGSTEAFFGQGTRLTVV.